This TCR beta chain was captured by sequencing in a study of OX40 agonist ivuxolimab in advanced cancers. Study-wide context: Ivuxolimab was a fully human IgG2 agonistic monoclonal antibody targeting the costimulatory receptor OX40 (CD134). The monotherapy dose-escalation portion (N of about 50 patients) of the phase I ivuxolimab trial is reported in the paper. Among the roughly 52 dose-escalation patients, about 20 had hepatocellular carcinoma, roughly 15 melanoma, 9 renal cell carcinoma and 9 head and neck cancer. Intravenous ivuxolimab was administered to patients every 2 weeks at six dose levels: 0.01, 0.1, 0.3, 1.5, 3 and 10 mg/kg. Peripheral TCRbeta sequencing aimed to test whether ivuxolimab altered TCR sequence diversity and caused clonal T-cell expansion. Partial responses occurred in three dose-escalation patients: two with cutaneous melanoma and one with hepatocellular carcinoma. Prior anti-PD-1, anti-PD-L1 or anti-CTLA-4 therapy was permitted, and checkpoint inhibitors had been received by about 44% of dose-escalation patients. In the dose-escalation cohort, 82.7% of patients were male, and the mean age was around 60 years, with a range of about 20 to 90.

Worth noting for this clone: The antigen it recognizes is unknown. Per-base qualities were not stored, and no clone one base away is much larger.

Patients with autoimmune disease history or receiving systemic immunosuppression were excluded from the trial. In every dose cohort, peripheral blood was drawn for TCR sequencing at baseline, cycle 4 day 1, and cycle 7 day 1. The samples were taken from a phase I, first-in-human, multicenter, open-label dose-escalation trial of ivuxolimab. The trial enrolled adults with locally advanced or metastatic head and neck squamous cell, hepatocellular, melanoma or renal cell carcinoma. Before TCR sequencing, CD4+ T cells and CD8+ T cells were sorted from peripheral blood as separate populations. To sequence the TCRbeta CDR3 region, genomic DNA was isolated from the sorted cells. The immunoSEQ Assay was used to sequence the TCRbeta CDR3 regions. TCRdb took this table from immuneACCESS and kept in-frame rearrangements with V and J called. Such tables lack part of the clones; where checked against another copy, unresolved V genes explain under half of the gap, and the rest is unexplained. In this sample the table shows 61,000 or so clones, 80% to 85% of which occur a single time. Less than 3.5% of the sample rests with the top ten.

V is pared back by 1 base and J by 8 bases, with 17 bases lying between the germline termini. CDR1 and CDR2 are read off the germline V gene (reference sequence) as GTSNPN and SVGIG. The CDR3, from cysteine to phenylalanine, totals 15 residues. Only the CDR3 DNA stays, 45 bases, in frame from base 1. What the research found in general, with its limitations: In partial responders in the 0.1-3.0 mg/kg groups, normalized peripheral clonal expansion was found to be among the lowest, especially among CD8+ T cells. Low levels of normalized T-cell clonal expansion were also seen in some patients who did not respond. On average, CD8+ T cells showed more expanded clones than CD4+ T cells after ivuxolimab. Antigen specificity was not determined for the clonally expanded peripheral T cells. At doses from 0.1 to 3.0 mg/kg, clonal expansion was seen in both CD4+ and CD8+ blood T cells between baseline and week 6.

The TCR comes from an adult with an advanced solid tumor such as melanoma, head and neck, liver or kidney cancer. The chain couples TRBV30 to TRBJ1-4; the D segment could be TRBD1, given 5 matching bases. The sequenced sample was CD4+ or CD8+ T cells sorted from blood, obtained in a trial of the OX40 agonist ivuxolimab. The DNA is TGTGCCTGGAGTGCTACCGCCCGGGGGATCGAAAAACTGTTTTTT. Translated, this is CAWSATARGIEKLFF.